This T cell receptor (beta chain) came from a study of blood T cell repertoires in COVID-19. Study information: Sites across the United States, Italy and Spain contributed samples from acute and convalescent COVID-19. PBMCs, B-cell-depleted T cells, or T cells were the source of the cDNA or gDNA that made up the material.

Original processing methods: For nucleated cells, counts were estimated from reference gene primer amplification. Clones were sequenced by immunoSEQ multiplex PCR, and TCRdb holds only the in-frame ones, with some missing. D and trimming come from the DNA, and the V and J calls and clone size come from that table. The data contain under 200,000 clones, roughly 91% of them singletons. The sequencing sample was made of peripheral blood. The receptor was isolated from a man aged 45-60 years who had recovered from COVID-19.

CDR3 in DNA: TGTGCCAGCAGCTTGCCAAGAGGCCAATACAATGAGCAGTTCTTC. Translating gives CASSLPRGQYNEQFF. J is TRBJ2-1 and V is TRBV11-2; D gene unclear. CDR1 is SGHAT and CDR2 is FQNNGV in the germline V gene. V was cut by 3 bases and J by 4 bases, with 13 bases left in between. The CDR3 is 15 amino acids.